The 6 T cell receptor beta chains below come from one sample, sequenced in a study of T cell responses to AZD1222 COVID-19 vaccine. The protocol was immunoSEQ multiplex PCR, while the TCRdb copy is restricted to in-frame clones and leaves out a portion. This table has around 150,000 clones, about 90% appearing once. The material sequenced was peripheral blood, taken 28 days after the second AZD1222 dose. These receptors all come from an adult who received the AZD1222 COVID-19 vaccine.

The V call is TRBV2, the J call TRBJ1-2; D is perhaps TRBD1 (5 bases). Trimming took off 5 bases at V and 9 bases at J, with 10 bases between the two ends. Germline V CDR1 and CDR2: SNHLY, FYNNEI. This CDR3 is built from 11 residues. The CDR3 spells CASSPGISYTF. CDR3 in DNA: TGTGCCAGCAGTCCAGGGATTAGCTACACCTTC.

The chain couples TRBV18 to TRBJ2-3; a weak D match, TRBD1 (5 bases). The V end lost 6 bases, the J end lost 0 bases, and 7 bases lay between the germline ends. Germline V gene sequence: CDR1 KGHSH, CDR2 LQKENI. This CDR3 spans 13 amino acids. DNA for the CDR3: TGTGCCAGCTCGACAGTAAGCACAGATACGCAGTATTTT. It encodes CASSTVSTDTQYF.

The chain is built from TRBV15 and TRBJ2-7; no clear D gene. Trimming stripped 0 bases from V and 7 bases from J, with 13 bases between. Germline-derived CDR1 and CDR2 are LNHNV and YYDKDF (reference sequence). The CDR3 covers 14 residues. As DNA, the CDR3 is TGTGCCACCAGCAGAGATGACCGGTCGGCGGAGCAGTACTTC. Amino acids: CATSRDDRSAEQYF.

This CDR3 reads CASSHDTGHEQYF. In nucleotides, the CDR3 is TGTGCCAGCAGCCATGACACAGGGCACGAGCAGTACTTC. The chain combines TRBV5-6 with TRBJ2-7; D is possibly TRBD1 (6 bases). Germline CDR1 SGHDT, CDR2 YYEEEE. V dropped 4 bases and J dropped 5 bases, with 13 bases sitting between them. The CDR3 sequence is 13 residues long.

The chain links TRBV27 to TRBJ1-2; perhaps TRBD1 as D (5 bases). Germline V CDR1 and CDR2: MNHEY, SMNVEV (reference sequence). The CDR3 runs 12 residues. The V end lost 5 bases, the J end lost 8 bases, and 12 bases lay between the germline ends. The CDR3 DNA is TGTGCCAGCAGTGGGGCTGGTGGGGGCTACACCTTC. Protein product: CASSGAGGGYTF.

J is TRBJ2-1 and V is TRBV7-9, with D possibly being TRBD1 or TRBD2 (7 bases each). The V gene's germline CDR1 is SEHNR and CDR2 FQNEAQ (reference sequence). The CDR3 contains 15 residues. V dropped 5 bases and J dropped 4 bases, with 15 bases sitting between them. The CDR3 sequence: CASSLQGGIYNEQFF. CDR3 nucleotide sequence: TGTGCCAGCAGCCTTCAGGGGGGGATTTACAATGAGCAGTTCTTC.